This passage covers 32 T cell receptor beta chains from one sample sequenced in a study of early T cells in non-severe SARS-CoV-2 infection. MiXCR, run by TCRdb on the 5' RACE reads, gives a single entry per CDR3 protein. Among over 30,000 distinct CDR3 sequences listed, around 3.9% were seen once. Material: whole blood. All receptors derive from an adult who was a healthcare worker with PCR-confirmed SARS-CoV-2 infection or an uninfected control (not recorded which).

This clonotype was observed at least ten times. The gene calls are TRBV6-5 and TRBJ2-1, with 11 bases fitting TRBD2. With 6 bases clipped from V and 9 bases from J, the junction kept 10 bases outside the gene matches. The V gene's germline CDR1 is MNHEY and CDR2 SVGAGI. The CDR3 spans 15 residues. DNA of the CDR3: TGTGCCAGCAGCTCAACTAGCGGGGGAGGAGCTGAGCAGTTCTTC. It codes for CASSSTSGGGAEQFF.

Many counts were recorded for this clonotype. V and J are TRBV6-5 and TRBJ2-1; D remains ambiguous. The CDR3 loop spans 14 amino acids. V shed 4 bases and J shed 7 bases, with 14 bases lying between them. CDR1 MNHEY and CDR2 SVGAGI come from the germline V gene. This CDR3 reads CASSLNHKENEQFF. The CDR3 DNA reads TGTGCCAGCAGTTTAAATCACAAGGAGAATGAGCAGTTCTTC.

The chain links TRBV2 to TRBJ1-5, with a tentative D call TRBD1 (5 bases). The germline CDR1 and CDR2 sequences are SNHLY and FYNNEI. Trimming stripped 3 bases from V and 4 bases from J, with 10 bases between. The CDR3 has 14 residues. CDR3 amino acids: CASSEWGLNQPQHF. Written as DNA, the CDR3 is TGTGCCAGCAGTGAGTGGGGCTTGAATCAGCCCCAGCATTTT.

This clonotype occurred many times. This chain links TRBV20-1 with TRBJ2-7; 8 bases fit TRBD1. With 6 bases clipped from V and 2 bases from J, the junction kept 6 bases outside the gene matches. The CDR3 covers 13 residues. The germline V gene encodes CDR1 DFQATT and CDR2 SNEGSKA (reference sequence). This chain's CDR3 is CSARPGQAYEQYF. The DNA of the CDR3 is TGCAGTGCAAGACCGGGACAGGCCTACGAGCAGTACTTC.

This clonotype was observed a handful of times. The J gene is TRBJ2-7, the V gene TRBV29-1; maybe TRBD1 (5 bases). The CDR3 extends over 13 amino acids. V shed 4 bases and J shed 1 base, with 11 bases lying between them. CDR1 is SQVTM, CDR2 ANQGSEA, per germline. The CDR3 spells CSVASDKSYEQYF. CDR3 sequence (DNA): TGCAGCGTTGCCTCGGACAAGTCCTACGAGCAGTACTTC.

This clonotype was detected many times. This chain joins TRBV19 and TRBJ2-3, with 8 bases fitting TRBD1. CDR1 and CDR2 from the germline V gene are LNHDA and SQIVND (reference sequence). The CDR3 totals 14 residues. Trimming removed 3 bases from V and 3 bases from J; junction bases left unmatched: 2. CDR3 nucleotide sequence: TGTGCCAGTAGTATCCAGGGGGCAACAGATACGCAGTATTTT. It is translated as CASSIQGATDTQYF.

This chain connects TRBV24-1 to TRBJ2-2; D is uncertain. The CDR3 is 13 residues long. With 3 bases removed from V and 7 bases from J, the gap between germline ends came to 8 bases. CDR1 is KGHDR, CDR2 SFDVKD, per germline. CDR3 DNA: TGTGCCACCAGTGATCCTCGGTACGGGGAGCTGTTTTTT. Translating gives CATSDPRYGELFF.

The J gene is TRBJ1-5, the V gene TRBV27; D unresolved. From germline, CDR1 is MNHEY and CDR2 SMNVEV (reference sequence). This CDR3 comprises 17 residues. V was shortened by 0 bases and J by 0 bases, with 12 bases between the two germline ends. CDR3 nucleotide sequence: TGTGCCAGCAGTTTATCCCCCAGCTTAGTTAGCAATCAGCCCCAGCATTTT. It translates to CASSLSPSLVSNQPQHF.

In its sample, this clonotype is medium-sized. V is TRBV4-3 and J is TRBJ2-7; D tentatively fits TRBD1 or TRBD2 (5 bases each). The germline V gene has CDR1 LGHNA and CDR2 YSLEER. The CDR3 length is 15 residues. V was pared by 4 bases and J by 1 base, with 14 bases between. DNA of the CDR3: TGCGCCAGCAGCCTCGTCCAGGGACCATCCTACGAGCAGTACTTC. Its protein product is CASSLVQGPSYEQYF.

There are many counts of this clonotype. The chain employs TRBV24-1 and TRBJ2-7; 13 nucleotides match TRBD2. The junction had 13 bases not matched to a gene; V was cut back by 3 bases and J by 3 bases. CDR1 is KGHDR and CDR2 is SFDVKD in the germline V gene. There are 19 residues in the CDR3. The CDR3, as DNA: TGTGCCACCAGTGATCTAACAACCGGGACTAGCGGGACATACTACGAGCAGTACTTC. Translation: CATSDLTTGTSGTYYEQYF.

This clonotype was counted ten times or more. J is TRBJ1-6 and V is TRBV12-3 or TRBV12-4; D is undetermined. This CDR3 spans 16 amino acids. The germline V and J ends were trimmed by 1 base and 6 bases, with 13 bases remaining between them. CDR3 bases: TGTGCCAGCAGTTTAGGATGGGCAGGTCCTAATTCACCCCTCCACTTT. As protein: CASSLGWAGPNSPLHF.

This clonotype was observed many times. The rearrangement joins TRBV12-3 or TRBV12-4 to TRBJ1-6; 12 positions agree with TRBD1. The junction had 17 bases not matched to a gene; V was cut back by 6 bases and J by 2 bases. The CDR3 length is 21 residues. The CDR3 bases are TGTGCCAGCAGCGTCCCGGGACAGGGGGCGTTCACTCATACCTATAATTCACCCCTCCACTTT. It is translated as CASSVPGQGAFTHTYNSPLHF.

The table lists this clonotype with many counts. The gene calls are TRBV11-2 and TRBJ2-1, with 10 bases fitting TRBD2. V lost 2 bases to trimming and J lost 4 bases; unmatched junction nucleotides: 5. This CDR3 comprises 16 residues. Germline CDR1 SGHAT, CDR2 FQNNGV. CDR3: CASSLLWTSGYNEQFF. Written as DNA, the CDR3 is TGTGCCAGCAGCTTATTGTGGACTAGCGGATACAATGAGCAGTTCTTC. The full variable domain, its missing parts supplied by reference TRBV11-2 and TRBJ2-1, is EAGVAQSPRYKIIEKRQSVAFWCNPISGHATLYWYQQILGQGPKLLIQFQNNGVVDDSQLPKDRFSAERLKGVDSTLKIQPAKLEDSAVYLCASSLLWTSGYNEQFFGPGTRLTVL.

This clonotype was recorded at least ten times. The CDR3 sequence is CSARVFPRGPLDTQYF. The DNA for the CDR3 is TGCAGTGCTAGAGTGTTTCCGAGGGGCCCTCTCGATACGCAGTATTTT. This chain links TRBV20-1 with TRBJ2-3; D may match TRBD1 or TRBD2 (5 bases each). Germline-derived CDR1 and CDR2 are DFQATT and SNEGSKA (reference sequence). Trimming took off 1 base at V and 6 bases at J, with 20 bases between the two ends. The CDR3 is 16 amino acids.

This clonotype was counted at least ten times. This chain joins TRBV3-1 and TRBJ2-2; the D is unclear. This CDR3 has 13 amino acids. Germline V gene data show CDR1 as LGHDT and CDR2 as YNNKEL (reference sequence). V was pared by 0 bases and J by 4 bases, with 3 bases between. The CDR3 is CASSQDSTGELFF. In DNA form, the CDR3 reads TGTGCCAGCAGCCAAGATAGCACCGGGGAGCTGTTTTTT.

The sample holds many counts of this clonotype. The J gene is TRBJ2-7, the V gene TRBV28; D is possibly TRBD1 (5 bases). The germline gives CDR1 MDHEN, CDR2 SYDVKM. CDR3 size: 15 residues. V lost 5 bases and J lost 0, with 14 bases in between. Written as DNA, the CDR3 is TGTGCCAGCAGTCCCTCCGACAGAGGCTCCTACGAGCAGTACTTC. Translating gives CASSPSDRGSYEQYF.

In this sample, this clonotype turned up many times. CDR3 nucleotides: TGTGCCACCCGGGACTCCTTCTATGGCTACACCTTC. Amino acids: CATRDSFYGYTF. The chain has TRBV19 and TRBJ1-2; perhaps TRBD1 as D (5 bases). Germline V gene sequence: CDR1 LNHDA, CDR2 SQIVND (reference sequence). The CDR3 loop spans 12 amino acids. The ends were cut back, 10 bases at V and 4 bases at J, with 13 bases in the middle.

This clonotype appeared many times. The V gene is TRBV13, the J gene TRBJ1-6; TRBD1 might be the D (5 bases). The CDR3 length is 15 residues. Germline V gene sequence: CDR1 PRHDT, CDR2 FYEKMQ (reference sequence). The germline V and J ends were trimmed by 6 bases and 6 bases, with 15 bases remaining between them. The CDR3 spells CASSLSWDRNSPLHF. The DNA of the CDR3 is TGTGCCAGCAGTCTCTCCTGGGACCGTAATTCACCCCTCCACTTT.

Ten or more counts support this clonotype. Mismatch with germline at one junction end may stem from a read error. The CDR3 region has the DNA TGCAGTGGGCAGTCCCCGCGCAGGGTAAACGAACAGTACTTC. Translating gives CSGQSPRRVNEQYF. The V gene is TRBV20-1, the J gene TRBJ2-7; D is possibly TRBD1 (5 bases). This CDR3 comprises 14 residues. Germline values: CDR1 DFQATT, CDR2 SNEGSKA (reference sequence).

This clonotype was observed at least ten times. This sequence joins TRBV4-2 and TRBJ2-1; 8 bases agree with TRBD2. With V trimmed by 5 bases and J by 4 bases, 19 bases remained unmatched. Germline CDR1 is LGHNA and CDR2 is YNFKEQ. The CDR3 contains 19 residues. CDR3 coding DNA: TGTGCCAGCAGCACCCGACTCGCCAGCGGGGGCCCTCGTTACAATGAGCAGTTCTTC. Translation gives CASSTRLASGGPRYNEQFF.

This clonotype was observed at least ten times. The V call is TRBV7-8, the J call TRBJ2-6; D unresolved. The CDR3 covers 17 residues. Trimming took 1 base from V and 0 from J, leaving 10 bases between them. Germline V CDR1 and CDR2: SGHVS, FQNEAQ. The CDR3 here is CASSLVGTTSGANVLTF. Written as DNA, the CDR3 is TGTGCCAGCAGCTTAGTAGGCACTACCTCTGGGGCCAACGTCCTGACTTTC.

This clonotype was found many times. The chain joins TRBV5-1 to TRBJ2-5, with 7 bases identical to TRBD2. Germline V lookup: CDR1 SGHRS, CDR2 YFSETQ. The CDR3 is 16 amino acids. V gave up 0 bases and J gave up 0 bases; unmatched junction bases: 5. The CDR3 coding sequence is TGCGCCAGCAGCTTGGGAGCTAGCGGACACCAAGAGACCCAGTACTTC. This gives the protein CASSLGASGHQETQYF. Together with reference TRBV5-1 and TRBJ2-5, the CDR3 gives the full variable domain: KAGVTQTPRYLIKTRGQQVTLSCSPISGHRSVSWYQQTPGQGLQFLFEYFSETQRNKGNFPGRFSGRQFSNSRSEMNVSTLELGDSALYLCASSLGASGHQETQYFGPGTRLLVL.

The table lists this clonotype with many counts. The V and J genes are TRBV5-6 and TRBJ2-4; 10 nucleotides match TRBD2. This CDR3 region has 15 residues. Trimming took 1 base from V and 5 from J; bases not matched to a gene: 3. Germline V gene sequence: CDR1 SGHDT, CDR2 YYEEEE. This chain's CDR3 is CASSLLAGAENIQYF. For the CDR3, the DNA is TGTGCCAGCAGCTTGCTAGCGGGGGCCGAAAACATTCAGTACTTC.

This clonotype was counted at least ten times. The chain combines TRBV20-1 with TRBJ2-1; no definite D call. Between the trimmed V and J ends, which lost 4 bases and 7 bases, there was a span of 14 bases. In germline, CDR1 is DFQATT, CDR2 SNEGSKA (reference sequence). The CDR3 runs to 13 residues. CDR3 in amino acids: CSAIRHTSNEQFF. The CDR3 DNA reads TGCAGTGCTATTAGACATACTTCTAATGAGCAGTTCTTC.

This clonotype was recorded at least ten times. V is TRBV18 and J is TRBJ1-5; 10 positions agree with TRBD1. The CDR3 has 16 residues. V gave up 5 bases and J gave up 3 bases; unmatched junction bases: 7. Germline CDR1 and CDR2: KGHSH and LQKENI. DNA for the CDR3: TGTGCCAGCTCAGAGCGACAGGGGGCTTACAATCAGCCCCAGCATTTT. Amino acids: CASSERQGAYNQPQHF.

At least ten counts were recorded for this clonotype. The V gene is TRBV20-1, the J gene TRBJ2-7; D possibly corresponds to TRBD2 (7 bases). V lost 6 bases to trimming and J lost 6 bases, with 27 bases between them. Germline V lookup: CDR1 DFQATT, CDR2 SNEGSKA (reference sequence). The CDR3 length is 16 residues. CDR3 DNA sequence: TGCAGTGCCCAAATACCGGGACACCTTCCGGGAGGCGAGCAGTACTTC. Protein product: CSAQIPGHLPGGEQYF.

There are many counts of this clonotype. V gene TRBV24-1 combines with J gene TRBJ2-3; D gene uncertain. Per germline, CDR1 KGHDR and CDR2 SFDVKD. The CDR3 extends over 15 amino acids. V lost 0 bases, J lost 6 bases, and 12 bases lay in between. CDR3 in DNA: TGTGCCACCAGTGATTTGCTAAACTACCCGGATACGCAGTATTTT. As protein: CATSDLLNYPDTQYF.

V gene TRBV7-9 combines with J gene TRBJ2-2; no reliable D call. With 8 bases removed from V and 2 bases from J, the gap between germline ends came to 12 bases. This CDR3 region has 14 residues. Germline V lookup: CDR1 SEHNR, CDR2 FQNEAQ (reference sequence). CDR3 sequence: CASPRPGNTGELFF. As DNA, the CDR3 is TGTGCCAGCCCCAGGCCGGGTAACACCGGGGAGCTGTTTTTT.

The chain is built from TRBV4-2 and TRBJ1-1, with D possibly being TRBD1 (6 bases). The V end lost 4 bases, the J end lost 0 bases, and 12 bases lay between the germline ends. In germline, CDR1 is LGHNA, CDR2 YNFKEQ. The CDR3 runs to 15 residues. The CDR3 reads CASSRVDSLNTEAFF. The CDR3 DNA reads TGTGCCAGCAGCCGCGTGGACAGCTTGAACACTGAAGCTTTCTTT.

The chain combines TRBV28 with TRBJ2-3, with D unresolved. Trimming took off 5 bases at V and 10 bases at J, with 13 bases between the two ends. Germline V gene lookup returns CDR1 MDHEN and CDR2 SYDVKM. The CDR3 consists of 12 residues. As DNA, the CDR3 is TGTGCCAGCAGTATGATATTTCGGGCGCAGTATTTT. Its protein product is CASSMIFRAQYF.

This clonotype was seen at least ten times. This chain links TRBV5-5 with TRBJ1-5; tentatively, D is TRBD1 (5 bases). CDR3 length: 15 amino acids. The V end was cut by 4 bases, the J end by 5 bases, with 16 bases between. Germline assignment: CDR1 SGHKS and CDR2 YYEKEE (reference sequence). The DNA for the CDR3 is TGTGCCAGCAGCCGTGGTCAGGGTACGTATCAGCCCCAGCATTTT. This codes for CASSRGQGTYQPQHF.

Sample share makes this clonotype medium-sized. This chain links TRBV6-1 with TRBJ2-1; the match to TRBD1 covers 7 bases. This CDR3 has 16 amino acids. Losses at the gene ends were 3 bases for V and 2 bases for J; bases not matched to a gene: 7. Looked up from germline, CDR1 is MNHNS and CDR2 is SASEGT. The CDR3 spells CASSDSQGVTYNEQFF. The CDR3 DNA sequence: TGTGCCAGCAGTGATTCTCAGGGGGTCACCTACAATGAGCAGTTCTTC.